The rows below give T cell receptor beta chains drawn from one sample of a study of OX40 agonist ivuxolimab in advanced cancers. Method: immunoSEQ multiplex PCR; TCRdb's copy keeps in-frame clones and lacks some. The repertoire holds around 76,000 clones, with more than 75% as singletons. This specimen consisted of CD4+ or CD8+ T cells sorted from blood, obtained in a trial of the OX40 agonist ivuxolimab. The receptors originated from an adult with an advanced solid tumor such as melanoma, head and neck, liver or kidney cancer. CDR3s include the opening cysteine and the closing phenylalanine or tryptophan. The order of the fields is clone size, V gene, D gene, J gene, CDR3 protein, CDR3 DNA. D genes are given only for firm matches. Not every row has a clone size; where given, it reads once, few, many or a size class.

clone size: once
V gene: TRBV4-1
D gene: NA
J gene: TRBJ1-5
CDR3 protein: CASSQAWGRGNQPQHF
CDR3 DNA: TGCGCCAGCAGCCAAGCATGGGGCAGGGGCAATCAGCCCCAGCATTTT

clone size: once
V gene: TRBV7-9
D gene: TRBD2
J gene: TRBJ2-3
CDR3 protein: CASSSATSGPKADTQYF
CDR3 DNA: TGTGCCAGCAGCTCCGCGACTAGCGGTCCAAAGGCGGATACGCAGTATTTT

clone size: NA
V gene: TRBV18
D gene: TRBD2
J gene: TRBJ2-3
CDR3 protein: CASSPSGGRGEWDTQYF
CDR3 DNA: TGTGCCAGCTCACCGTCGGGAGGGCGGGGCGAATGGGATACGCAGTATTTT

clone size: few
V gene: TRBV6-1
D gene: NA
J gene: TRBJ1-2
CDR3 protein: CASSEVQSNYGYTF
CDR3 DNA: TGTGCCAGCAGTGAAGTGCAGTCAAACTATGGCTACACCTTC

clone size: NA
V gene: TRBV7-6
D gene: NA
J gene: TRBJ2-5
CDR3 protein: CASSLPDRETQYF
CDR3 DNA: TGTGCCAGCAGCTTACCCGATCGAGAGACCCAGTACTTC

clone size: NA
V gene: TRBV19
D gene: TRBD2
J gene: TRBJ2-7
CDR3 protein: CASSRTSGNEQYF
CDR3 DNA: TGTGCCAGTAGTAGGACTAGCGGGAACGAGCAGTACTTC

clone size: NA
V gene: TRBV5-1
D gene: NA
J gene: TRBJ1-4
CDR3 protein: CASSLGGQANEKLFF
CDR3 DNA: TGCGCCAGCAGCTTGGGGGGTCAGGCTAATGAAAAACTGTTTTTT

clone size: few
V gene: TRBV18
D gene: TRBD1
J gene: TRBJ2-7
CDR3 protein: CASSPGTVIYEQYF
CDR3 DNA: TGTGCCAGCTCACCCGGGACAGTAATCTACGAGCAGTACTTC

clone size: NA
V gene: TRBV5-1
D gene: NA
J gene: TRBJ1-4
CDR3 protein: CASSSGTGNEKLFF
CDR3 DNA: TGCGCCAGCAGCTCCGGGACGGGTAATGAAAAACTGTTTTTT

clone size: NA
V gene: TRBV27
D gene: TRBD2
J gene: TRBJ2-5
CDR3 protein: CASSRNGRGETQYF
CDR3 DNA: TGTGCCAGCAGTCGAAACGGGAGGGGAGAGACCCAGTACTTC

clone size: NA
V gene: TRBV5-6
D gene: NA
J gene: TRBJ1-1
CDR3 protein: CASSLYGGLNTEAFF
CDR3 DNA: TGTGCCAGCAGCTTGTACGGGGGCCTAAACACTGAAGCTTTCTTT

clone size: NA
V gene: TRBV9
D gene: TRBD2
J gene: TRBJ2-5
CDR3 protein: CASSPRGGVYQETQYF
CDR3 DNA: TGTGCCAGCAGCCCCCGCGGGGGGGTGTACCAAGAGACCCAGTACTTC

clone size: NA
V gene: TRBV5-4
D gene: NA
J gene: TRBJ2-5
CDR3 protein: CASSLGQGWSGTQYF
CDR3 DNA: TGTGCCAGCAGCTTGGGGCAGGGATGGTCCGGGACCCAGTACTTC

clone size: NA
V gene: TRBV7-2
D gene: TRBD1
J gene: TRBJ1-2
CDR3 protein: CASSLAAIYGTVKTRGYGYTF
CDR3 DNA: TGTGCCAGCAGCTTAGCGGCGATCTACGGGACAGTCAAAACAAGGGGGTATGGCTACACCTTC

clone size: NA
V gene: TRBV10-3
D gene: NA
J gene: TRBJ1-5
CDR3 protein: CAPHRRMNQPQHF
CDR3 DNA: TGTGCCCCCCACCGGCGGATGAATCAGCCCCAGCATTTT

clone size: NA
V gene: TRBV27
D gene: NA
J gene: TRBJ2-6
CDR3 protein: CASSLSSGANVLTF
CDR3 DNA: TGTGCCAGCAGTTTATCTTCTGGGGCCAACGTCCTGACTTTC

clone size: NA
V gene: TRBV6-5
D gene: TRBD1
J gene: TRBJ1-2
CDR3 protein: CASSYDRGLDGYTF
CDR3 DNA: TGTGCCAGCAGTTACGACAGGGGGCTGGATGGCTACACCTTC

clone size: once
V gene: TRBV18
D gene: NA
J gene: TRBJ1-1
CDR3 protein: CASSPDIMNTEAFF
CDR3 DNA: TGTGCCAGCTCACCAGACATCATGAACACTGAAGCTTTCTTT

clone size: NA
V gene: TRBV19
D gene: NA
J gene: TRBJ2-7
CDR3 protein: CASSPRAGQRIYEQYF
CDR3 DNA: TGTGCCAGTAGCCCCCGGGCCGGACAGAGAATCTACGAGCAGTACTTC

clone size: NA
V gene: TRBV9
D gene: NA
J gene: TRBJ1-2
CDR3 protein: CASSVVGSIGYTF
CDR3 DNA: TGTGCCAGCAGCGTAGTCGGTTCGATCGGCTACACCTTC

clone size: NA
V gene: TRBV25-1
D gene: NA
J gene: TRBJ1-2
CDR3 protein: CASSLQGNYGYTF
CDR3 DNA: TGTGCCAGCAGTTTGCAGGGGAACTATGGCTACACCTTC

clone size: many
V gene: TRBV5-4
D gene: NA
J gene: TRBJ2-2
CDR3 protein: CASSLPRLVGTGELFF
CDR3 DNA: TGTGCCAGCAGCTTGCCGAGGTTGGTTGGCACCGGGGAGCTGTTTTTT

clone size: NA
V gene: TRBV11-2
D gene: TRBD1
J gene: TRBJ2-5
CDR3 protein: CASSFLTGTGETQYF
CDR3 DNA: TGTGCCAGCAGCTTTCTGACAGGGACAGGGGAGACCCAGTACTTC

clone size: NA
V gene: TRBV29-1
D gene: NA
J gene: TRBJ1-5
CDR3 protein: CSAGTAPRQPQHF
CDR3 DNA: TGCAGCGCCGGGACGGCCCCGCGTCAGCCCCAGCATTTT

clone size: NA
V gene: TRBV5-1
D gene: NA
J gene: TRBJ1-1
CDR3 protein: CASSLRGGDWMNTEAFF
CDR3 DNA: TGCGCCAGCAGCTTGAGAGGAGGGGATTGGATGAACACTGAAGCTTTCTTT

clone size: NA
V gene: TRBV19
D gene: TRBD2
J gene: TRBJ2-5
CDR3 protein: CASSIASGGARETQYF
CDR3 DNA: TGTGCCAGTAGTATCGCTAGCGGGGGGGCCCGGGAGACCCAGTACTTC

clone size: NA
V gene: TRBV21-1
D gene: NA
J gene: TRBJ1-2
CDR3 protein: CASSKGDSRPGYGYTF
CDR3 DNA: TGTGCCAGCAGCAAAGGAGATAGCAGGCCAGGCTATGGCTACACCTTC

clone size: NA
V gene: TRBV6-1
D gene: NA
J gene: TRBJ1-2
CDR3 protein: CASSWTPGYGYTF
CDR3 DNA: TGTGCCAGCAGTTGGACTCCGGGCTATGGCTACACCTTC

clone size: NA
V gene: TRBV19
D gene: TRBD2
J gene: TRBJ2-1
CDR3 protein: CASSPSALAGGVVEQFF
CDR3 DNA: TGTGCCAGTAGTCCAAGCGCCCTAGCGGGTGGGGTGGTTGAGCAGTTCTTC

clone size: NA
V gene: TRBV7-2
D gene: NA
J gene: TRBJ1-1
CDR3 protein: CASSFGRNTEAFF
CDR3 DNA: TGTGCCAGCAGCTTCGGAAGGAACACTGAAGCTTTCTTT

clone size: NA
V gene: TRBV2
D gene: NA
J gene: TRBJ2-5
CDR3 protein: CASSEFRGADKETQYF
CDR3 DNA: TGTGCCAGCAGTGAGTTTCGGGGGGCTGACAAAGAGACCCAGTACTTC

clone size: NA
V gene: TRBV5-1
D gene: NA
J gene: TRBJ2-5
CDR3 protein: CASSSGRNQETQYF
CDR3 DNA: TGCGCCAGCAGCTCGGGACGCAACCAAGAGACCCAGTACTTC

clone size: NA
V gene: TRBV28
D gene: TRBD2
J gene: TRBJ2-3
CDR3 protein: CASSLGTTGSTQYF
CDR3 DNA: TGTGCCAGCAGTTTGGGGACTACCGGGAGCACGCAGTATTTT

clone size: NA
V gene: TRBV18
D gene: NA
J gene: TRBJ2-3
CDR3 protein: CASSSSGTDTQYF
CDR3 DNA: TGTGCCAGCTCCTCGTCGGGCACAGATACGCAGTATTTT

clone size: NA
V gene: TRBV4-3
D gene: TRBD2
J gene: TRBJ2-3
CDR3 protein: CASSQERGSGVQYF
CDR3 DNA: TGCGCCAGCAGCCAAGAGAGGGGTAGCGGGGTGCAGTATTTT

clone size: NA
V gene: TRBV27
D gene: TRBD1
J gene: TRBJ1-1
CDR3 protein: CASSFRDRGLRTEAFF
CDR3 DNA: TGTGCCAGCAGCTTCCGGGACAGGGGGCTTAGGACTGAAGCTTTCTTT